This T cell receptor (beta chain) was sequenced in a study of blood T cell repertoires in COVID-19. Across the study: PBMCs, B-cell-depleted T cells, or T cells were the source of the cDNA or gDNA that made up the material.

Per the germline V gene, CDR1 is SGHTA and CDR2 is FQGNSA. This CDR3 is 11 amino acids long. The V end lost 5 bases, the J end lost 4 bases, and 6 bases lay between the germline ends. Libraries were prepared by immunoSEQ multiplex PCR; TCRdb keeps only in-frame clonotypes and omits some of them. The table includes about 200,000 clones, 88% detected once. Sequenced input: peripheral blood. The origin of this receptor is a man aged 35-49 years with active or convalescent COVID-19. V gene TRBV7-2 combines with J gene TRBJ2-7, with D unresolved. The CDR3 here is CASSPKYEQYF. CDR3 coding DNA: TGTGCCAGCAGCCCTAAATACGAGCAGTACTTC. Full variable domain (outside the CDR3, taken from reference TRBV7-2 and TRBJ2-7): GAGVSQSPSNKVTEKGKDVELRCDPISGHTALYWYRQSLGQGLEFLIYFQGNSAPDKSGLPSDRFSAERTGGSVSTLTIQRTQQEDSAVYLCASSPKYEQYFGPGTRLTVT.